This TCR beta chain stems from a study of blood T cell repertoires in COVID-19. In the study overall: The samples span acute and convalescent COVID-19 from the United States, Italy and Spain. Sources were T cells, B-cell-depleted T cells, or PBMCs; the material itself was cDNA or gDNA.

As processed by the authors: Amplification from reference gene primers served as the basis for estimated nucleated cell counts. Data came from immunoSEQ multiplex PCR; TCRdb stores just in-frame clones and leaves some out. V, J and clone size were drawn from that table, and D and trimming were deduced from the DNA. The data show 200,000 to 250,000 clones, 80% to 90% seen once. Looked up from germline, CDR1 is SGHRS and CDR2 is YFSETQ. The V and J ends lost 3 bases and 0 bases respectively, with 12 bases between them. The CDR3 loop spans 15 amino acids. Seattle cases were enrolled at active infection and followed longitudinally.

The receptor comes from a young man with COVID-19, enrolled during active disease. The source material was peripheral blood. The chain links TRBV5-1 to TRBJ2-5; unclear D gene. The CDR3: CASSSVSGYQETQYF. CDR3 bases: TGCGCCAGCAGCTCCGTCTCCGGGTACCAAGAGACCCAGTACTTC.